One and the same sample provided the 6 T cell receptor beta chains below, sequenced in a study of shared clonotypes between healthy human individuals. TCRdb's copy holds only in-frame clones and misses some; the assay was immunoSEQ multiplex PCR. Altogether approximately 2,300,000 clones are present, 85% to 95% being singletons, with the ten largest covering roughly 0.34%. Sequencing was performed on naive CD4+ T cells from PBMCs. The sample's subset: CD45RA+ positively selected. These receptors all come from a man aged 18 to 30 in good health. Some clones in this sample may be carry-over from other donors' samples.

V gene TRBV6-5 combines with J gene TRBJ1-2, with 8 nucleotides matching TRBD1. In germline, CDR1 is MNHEY, CDR2 SVGAGI. Losses at the gene ends were 6 bases for V and 6 bases for J; bases not matched to a gene: 9. This CDR3 is 14 amino acids long. This CDR3 is CASRTTGARNGYTF. In DNA form, the CDR3 reads TGTGCCAGCAGAACGACAGGGGCTCGGAATGGCTACACCTTC.

This clone was picked up one time. The chain uses TRBV28 and TRBJ2-7; 11 bases match TRBD1. Germline CDR1 reads MDHEN; CDR2 reads SYDVKM. The CDR3 covers 14 residues. J gave up 3 bases and V 6 bases, and 4 bases lay outside the gene matches. The CDR3 sequence: CASRTGQGVYEQYF. As DNA, the CDR3 is TGTGCCAGCAGAACGGGACAGGGGGTCTACGAGCAGTACTTC.

CDR3 sequence: CASSPGLAPIYNEQFF. Here the CDR3 DNA reads TGTGCCAGCAGCCCGGGACTAGCCCCAATTTACAATGAGCAGTTCTTC. The chain uses TRBV5-4 and TRBJ2-1, with TRBD2 matching over 9 bases. The V gene's germline CDR1 is SGHNT and CDR2 YYREEE (reference sequence). The CDR3 has 16 amino acids. V lost 4 bases, J lost 4 bases, and 9 bases stayed unmatched.

The chain joins TRBV28 to TRBJ2-1, with TRBD2 matching over 16 bases. Germline V gene data show CDR1 as MDHEN and CDR2 as SYDVKM. The V and J ends lost 5 bases and 8 bases, in that order; junction bases with no gene match: 3. CDR3 length: 15 residues. CDR3 protein: CASSRGLAGGYEQFF. DNA for the CDR3: TGTGCCAGCAGTCGGGGACTAGCGGGAGGGTATGAGCAGTTCTTC.

The V call is TRBV28, the J call TRBJ2-7; no reliable D call. The length of the CDR3 is 15 residues. Germline CDR1 MDHEN, CDR2 SYDVKM. V lost 6 bases, J lost 4 bases, and 19 bases lay in between. CDR3 protein: CASRFLGGSIYEQYF. The CDR3 nucleotides are TGTGCCAGCAGATTTTTGGGCGGATCTATTTACGAGCAGTACTTC.

This rearrangement joins TRBV28 to TRBJ2-1; the match to TRBD1 covers 7 bases. In germline, CDR1 is MDHEN, CDR2 SYDVKM. After removal of 6 bases from V and 8 bases from J, the junction contained 13 bases not matched to a gene. This CDR3 is 15 amino acids long. CDR3 loop: CASRSTTGLYHEQFF. As DNA, the CDR3 is TGTGCCAGCAGGTCGACGACAGGGCTGTACCATGAGCAGTTCTTC.